This passage covers 22 T cell receptor beta chains from one sample sequenced in a study of blood T cell repertoires in COVID-19. Clones were sequenced by immunoSEQ multiplex PCR, and TCRdb holds only the in-frame ones, with some missing. This table has 300,000 to 400,000 clones, 85% to 90% appearing once. Sequenced input: peripheral blood. Receptor source: a woman aged 45 to 65 with COVID-19, enrolled during active disease.

The chain links TRBV6-5 to TRBJ1-5; unclear D gene. Looked up from germline, CDR1 is MNHEY and CDR2 is SVGAGI. The ends were cut back, 6 bases at V and 1 base at J, with 10 bases in the middle. The CDR3 is made up of 14 amino acids. The CDR3 DNA reads TGTGCCAGCAGCCCAGGCCTGAGCAATCAGCCCCAGCATTTT. Residues: CASSPGLSNQPQHF.

There are a few counts of this clone. The chain carries TRBV11-1 and TRBJ2-3; TRBD1 matches at 8 bases. The CDR3 sequence is 16 residues long. V dropped 5 bases and J dropped 4; count of bases not matched to a gene: 11. Germline V gene lookup returns CDR1 SGHAT and CDR2 FQDESV (reference sequence). This CDR3 is CASSRRWTGLADTQYF. The DNA of the CDR3 is TGTGCCAGCAGCCGGAGGTGGACAGGGTTGGCAGATACGCAGTATTTT.

The CDR3, as DNA: TGTGCCAGCAGCCGGACTAGCGGGATCTACAATGAGCAGTTCTTC. It yields the protein CASSRTSGIYNEQFF. V is TRBV3-1 (or the pseudogene TRBV3-2) and J is TRBJ2-1, with TRBD2 identical over 12 bases. The germline V gene has CDR1 LGHDT and CDR2 YNNKEL (reference sequence). The CDR3 is 15 residues long. The ends lost 4 bases at V and 3 bases at J; junction bases unmatched: 1.

The genes are TRBV18 and TRBJ1-4; D is unresolved. The germline V gene has CDR1 KGHSH and CDR2 LQKENI. CDR3 size: 16 residues. Trimming shortened V by 2 bases and J by 0 bases, and 10 bases separated the two germline ends. CDR3 coding DNA: TGTGCCAGCTCACCAGGGCCTGCTACAACTAATGAAAAACTGTTTTTT. It translates to CASSPGPATTNEKLFF.

The rearrangement uses TRBV9 and TRBJ2-7; 9 positions match TRBD1. The CDR3 spans 14 residues. The V and J ends lost 4 bases and 3 bases, in that order; junction bases with no gene match: 5. Germline assignment: CDR1 SGDLS and CDR2 YYNGEE. The CDR3 region is CASSPGTGNYEQYF. CDR3 coding DNA: TGTGCCAGCAGCCCCGGGACAGGGAACTACGAGCAGTACTTC.

The chain links TRBV11-2 to TRBJ2-2, with no clear D. This CDR3 region has 17 residues. Germline V gene data show CDR1 as SGHAT and CDR2 as FQNNGV. Trimming removed 2 bases from V and 4 bases from J, with 17 bases in between. Written as DNA, the CDR3 is TGTGCCAGCAGCTTAACTATGGTCGGTGGGTTCACCGGGGAGCTGTTTTTT. Its translation: CASSLTMVGGFTGELFF.

The chain uses TRBV20-1 and TRBJ2-7, with 9 bases that match TRBD1. CDR1 DFQATT and CDR2 SNEGSKA come from the germline V gene (reference sequence). The CDR3 totals 11 residues. Trimming removed 7 bases from V and 6 bases from J; junction bases left unmatched: 4. The CDR3 DNA reads TGCAGTGTTCGGACAGGGGTCGAGCAGTACTTC. Protein product: CSVRTGVEQYF.

This sequence joins TRBV5-1 and TRBJ2-1; possibly TRBD2 for D (5 bases). CDR1 is SGHRS and CDR2 is YFSETQ in the germline V gene. The CDR3 has 15 residues. Trimming cost V 0 bases and J 2 bases, with 9 bases left between them. The chain's CDR3 is CASSLDGSTYNEQFF. CDR3 coding DNA: TGCGCCAGCAGCTTGGATGGGAGCACCTACAATGAGCAGTTCTTC.

This clone has a count of ten or more. The gene calls are TRBV7-8 and TRBJ1-1; the D gene is possibly TRBD1 (6 bases). In germline, CDR1 is SGHVS, CDR2 FQNEAQ. CDR3 length equals 15 residues. V was shortened by 6 bases and J by 4 bases, with 18 bases between the two germline ends. The CDR3 sequence: CASSREQGVGTEAFF. CDR3 nucleotides: TGTGCCAGCAGTCGCGAACAGGGCGTTGGCACTGAAGCTTTCTTT.

The genes are TRBV6-5 and TRBJ1-2, with 7 bases fitting TRBD1. The CDR3 runs 13 residues. From germline, CDR1 is MNHEY and CDR2 SVGAGI. Germline trimming cut 6 bases from V and 7 bases from J; bases unmatched to any gene: 8. DNA for the CDR3: TGTGCCAGCAGCACAATGACAGGGAGTGGCTACACCTTC. It specifies CASSTMTGSGYTF.

The V gene is TRBV5-6, the J gene TRBJ2-7; 7 bases line up with TRBD1. Germline values: CDR1 SGHDT, CDR2 YYEEEE. With V trimmed by 4 bases and J by 12 bases, 13 bases remained unmatched. The CDR3 covers 13 residues. The CDR3 DNA follows: TGTGCCAGCAGCCCAACTAGACAGGGCGATCGGTACTTC. This encodes CASSPTRQGDRYF. The full variable domain, completed using reference TRBV5-6 and TRBJ2-7, is DAGVTQSPTHLIKTRGQQVTLRCSPKSGHDTVSWYQQALGQGPQFIFQYYEEEERQRGNFPDRFSGHQFPNYSSELNVNALLLGDSALYLCASSPTRQGDRYFGPGTRLTVT.

V usage is TRBV5-1 and J usage is TRBJ2-1; tentatively, D is TRBD2 (6 bases). V was pared by 2 bases and J by 0 bases, with 15 bases between. The CDR3 totals 17 residues. Per the germline V gene, CDR1 is SGHRS and CDR2 is YFSETQ. The CDR3 loop reads CASSLRGDWSSYNEQFF. As DNA, the CDR3 is TGCGCCAGCAGCTTAAGAGGGGACTGGAGCTCCTACAATGAGCAGTTCTTC.

The chain carries TRBV5-1 and TRBJ1-1, with unresolved D. The germline CDR1 and CDR2 sequences are SGHRS and YFSETQ. Trimming stripped 0 bases from V and 0 bases from J, with 12 bases between. CDR3 length equals 16 residues. The CDR3 is CASSLADGIMNTEAFF. The CDR3 DNA follows: TGCGCCAGCAGCTTGGCCGACGGGATCATGAACACTGAAGCTTTCTTT.

The chain uses TRBV4-2 and TRBJ2-1; 9 bases agree with TRBD2. The V gene's germline CDR1 is LGHNA and CDR2 YNFKEQ. With V trimmed by 3 bases and J by 0 bases, 6 bases remained unmatched. This CDR3 spans 17 amino acids. This chain's CDR3 is CASSQRTSESSYNEQFF. CDR3 in DNA: TGTGCCAGCAGCCAGAGGACTAGCGAGAGCTCCTACAATGAGCAGTTCTTC.

This chain connects TRBV5-1 to TRBJ1-2; a possible D gene is TRBD1 (6 bases). Trimming took 4 bases from V and 4 from J, leaving 11 bases between them. The CDR3 contains 13 residues. Germline V gene lookup returns CDR1 SGHRS and CDR2 YFSETQ. The DNA for the CDR3 is TGCGCCAGCAGCGCGCAGGGGACCTATGGCTACACCTTC. It codes for CASSAQGTYGYTF.

This chain joins TRBV18 and TRBJ2-7; 9 nucleotides match TRBD2. The CDR3 sequence is 14 residues long. After removal of 2 bases from V and 6 bases from J, the junction contained 5 bases not matched to a gene. The germline gives CDR1 KGHSH, CDR2 LQKENI. The chain's CDR3 is CASSPAGGPGEQYF. The CDR3 DNA is TGTGCCAGCTCACCAGCGGGAGGGCCGGGCGAGCAGTACTTC.

The chain joins TRBV23-1 to TRBJ1-1, with D unclear. TRBV23-1 is an open reading frame, and its role is uncertain. V was clipped by 3 bases and J by 0 bases, with 11 bases between them. This CDR3 is 15 amino acids long. The DNA for the CDR3 is TGCGCCAGCAGTCACCCGGGAACAATGAACACTGAAGCTTTCTTT. Protein product: CASSHPGTMNTEAFF.

This rearrangement joins TRBV7-8 to TRBJ1-5, with TRBD1 matching over 8 bases. V lost 5 bases, J lost 4 bases, and 7 bases stayed unmatched. CDR3 length: 15 amino acids. Germline lookup yields CDR1 SGHVS and CDR2 FQNEAQ. The CDR3 reads CASSAKQGGNQPQHF. The CDR3 DNA follows: TGTGCCAGCAGCGCCAAACAGGGGGGAAATCAGCCCCAGCATTTT.

The V gene is TRBV29-1, the J gene TRBJ2-7; 12 nucleotides agree with TRBD1. This CDR3 is built from 12 residues. Trimming took 8 bases from V and 5 from J; bases not matched to a gene: 4. Germline CDR1 and CDR2: SQVTM and ANQGSEA. The CDR3 sequence is CSSGTGGNEQYF. The CDR3 bases are TGCAGCTCTGGGACAGGGGGCAACGAGCAGTACTTC.

This sequence joins TRBV5-1 and TRBJ1-2; TRBD1 agrees at 9 bases. V was clipped by 4 bases and J by 1 base; unmatched bases: 5. CDR3 length equals 15 residues. The germline V gene encodes CDR1 SGHRS and CDR2 YFSETQ. CDR3 coding DNA: TGCGCCAGCAGCCTTCGACAGGGGGTTAACTATGGCTACACCTTC. Amino acids: CASSLRQGVNYGYTF.

This clone occurred once. V is TRBV21-1 and J is TRBJ2-7; TRBD1 is the table's D call and was not checked against the DNA. TRBV21-1 is recorded as a pseudogene. CDR3 length: 18 amino acids. In DNA, the CDR3 is TGTGCCAGCAGCCCCCCCTTAGACAGGGCCGACAAATCCTACGAGCAGTACTTC. Translation gives CASSPPLDRADKSYEQYF.

The rearrangement links TRBV27 to TRBJ2-7, with D tentatively TRBD1 (6 bases). Trimming pared 3 bases from V and 6 bases from J, leaving 15 bases between. Germline V gene lookup returns CDR1 MNHEY and CDR2 SMNVEV (reference sequence). The CDR3 covers 14 residues. For the CDR3, the DNA is TGTGCCAGCAGTTTGTTCACAGGGTATAGCGAGCAGTACTTC. Its translation: CASSLFTGYSEQYF.